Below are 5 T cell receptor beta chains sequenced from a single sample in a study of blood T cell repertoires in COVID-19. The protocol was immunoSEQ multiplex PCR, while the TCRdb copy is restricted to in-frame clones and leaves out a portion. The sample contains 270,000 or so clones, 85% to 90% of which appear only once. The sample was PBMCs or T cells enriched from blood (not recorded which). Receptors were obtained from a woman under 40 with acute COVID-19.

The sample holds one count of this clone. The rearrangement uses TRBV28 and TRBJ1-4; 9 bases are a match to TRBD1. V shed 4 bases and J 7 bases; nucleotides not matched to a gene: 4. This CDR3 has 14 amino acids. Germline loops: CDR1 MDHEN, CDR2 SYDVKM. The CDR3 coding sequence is TGTGCCAGCAGTTCGGGACAGGGTAGTGAAAAACTGTTTTTT. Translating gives CASSSGQGSEKLFF.

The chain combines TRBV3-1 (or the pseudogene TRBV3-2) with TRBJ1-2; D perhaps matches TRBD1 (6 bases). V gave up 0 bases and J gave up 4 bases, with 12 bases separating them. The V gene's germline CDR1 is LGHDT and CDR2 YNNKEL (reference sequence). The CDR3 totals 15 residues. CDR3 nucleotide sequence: TGTGCCAGCAGCCAAGACTCAGGACAGCCCTATGGCTACACCTTC. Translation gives CASSQDSGQPYGYTF.

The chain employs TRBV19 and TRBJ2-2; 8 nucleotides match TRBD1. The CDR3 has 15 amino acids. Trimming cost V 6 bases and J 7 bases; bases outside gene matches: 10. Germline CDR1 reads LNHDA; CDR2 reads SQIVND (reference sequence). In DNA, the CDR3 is TGTGCCAGTAGGGATCGGACAGGGATGGACGGGGAGCTGTTTTTT. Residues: CASRDRTGMDGELFF.

The CDR3, as DNA: TGTGCCAGCAGTCCGACAGGGCTATTGGGAGAGCAGTACTTC. It specifies CASSPTGLLGEQYF. The genes are TRBV6-5 and TRBJ2-7; 7 positions match TRBD1. Germline CDR1 and CDR2: MNHEY and SVGAGI. This CDR3 region has 14 residues. J was trimmed by 7 bases and V by 5 bases; bases with no gene match: 11.

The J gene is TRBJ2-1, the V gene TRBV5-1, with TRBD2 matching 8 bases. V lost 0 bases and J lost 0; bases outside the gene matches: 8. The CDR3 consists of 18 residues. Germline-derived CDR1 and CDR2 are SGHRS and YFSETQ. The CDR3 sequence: CASSLGHSGGSSYNEQFF. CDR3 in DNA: TGCGCCAGCAGCTTGGGTCATTCGGGAGGGAGCTCCTACAATGAGCAGTTCTTC.